These 10 T cell receptor beta chains came from one sample sequenced in a study of T cell responses to AZD1222 COVID-19 vaccine. Clones were read by immunoSEQ multiplex PCR, and TCRdb kept only the in-frame ones, dropping some. The table records roughly 150,000 clones, more than 80% of them present only once. The specimen was peripheral blood, collected on day 0 of AZD1222 vaccination. These TCRs come from an adult in good health.

The CDR3 region is CASSDPGSGANVLTF. The CDR3 nucleotides read TGTGCCAGCAGTGACCCAGGGTCTGGGGCCAACGTCCTGACTTTC. This chain joins TRBV6-4 and TRBJ2-6; possible D gene TRBD1, 5 bases. The CDR3 has 15 amino acids. V dropped 2 bases and J dropped 1 base, with 6 bases sitting between them. Germline values: CDR1 MRHNA, CDR2 SNTAGT.

CDR3 protein: CASSLWLAGQNEQFF. The CDR3 DNA sequence: TGTGCCAGCAGTTTGTGGCTAGCGGGTCAAAATGAGCAGTTCTTC. The rearrangement uses TRBV28 and TRBJ2-1; TRBD2 matches at 8 bases. The V and J ends lost 3 bases and 7 bases, in that order; junction bases with no gene match: 8. The CDR3 is made up of 15 amino acids. CDR1 and CDR2 (germline): MDHEN, SYDVKM.

The gene calls are TRBV14 and TRBJ2-4; 8 nucleotides align to TRBD2. The V gene end was trimmed by 4 bases and the J gene end by 0 bases; junction bases not matched to a gene: 2. Germline V gives CDR1 SGHDN, CDR2 FVKESK. The CDR3 consists of 15 residues. The CDR3 coding sequence is TGTGCCAGCAGCCCCGGGGGGGTAGCCAAAAACATTCAGTACTTC. It specifies CASSPGGVAKNIQYF.

The chain recombines TRBV6-5 with TRBJ1-5; D ambiguous. V was pared by 2 bases and J by 4 bases, with 6 bases between. Per germline, CDR1 MNHEY and CDR2 SVGAGI. CDR3 length: 13 amino acids. Here the CDR3 DNA reads TGTGCCAGCAGTTACAAGGAGAATCAGCCCCAGCATTTT. This encodes CASSYKENQPQHF.

This clone has only one observation. The chain links TRBV5-6 to TRBJ2-1; maybe TRBD2 (6 bases). Trimming removed 3 bases from V and 9 bases from J, with 19 bases in between. The CDR3 is made up of 15 amino acids. The germline V gene encodes CDR1 SGHDT and CDR2 YYEEEE. CDR3 sequence: CASSSYGGKFGEQFF. The CDR3 coding sequence is TGTGCCAGCAGCTCCTATGGGGGGAAATTTGGTGAGCAGTTCTTC.

This chain joins TRBV6-5 and TRBJ1-2; D not certain. CDR1 MNHEY and CDR2 SVGAGI come from the germline V gene. Trimming cost V 2 bases and J 3 bases, with 13 bases left between them. The CDR3 sequence is 15 residues long. Here the CDR3 reads CASSYEADVDYGYTF. The CDR3 nucleotides read TGTGCCAGCAGTTACGAGGCAGACGTAGACTATGGCTACACCTTC.

The sample holds a few counts of this clone. This chain uses TRBV29-1 with TRBJ1-1, with D possibly matching TRBD1 (5 bases). CDR3 size: 13 residues. V gave up 4 bases and J gave up 3 bases, with 12 bases separating them. Germline CDR1 reads SQVTM; CDR2 reads ANQGSEA. The CDR3 loop is CSVVGLGDTEAFF. The CDR3 DNA is TGCAGCGTTGTGGGGCTTGGAGACACTGAAGCTTTCTTT.

The chain employs TRBV5-1 and TRBJ1-6; D may be TRBD1 (6 bases). The length of the CDR3 is 15 residues. Germline V CDR1 and CDR2: SGHRS, YFSETQ. With 0 bases removed from V and 7 bases from J, the gap between germline ends came to 11 bases. The CDR3 spells CASSLGGQQNSPLHF. Written as DNA, the CDR3 is TGCGCCAGCAGCTTGGGTGGACAGCAAAATTCACCCCTCCACTTT. Looking up the rest from reference TRBV5-1 and TRBJ1-6 gives the full variable domain: KAGVTQTPRYLIKTRGQQVTLSCSPISGHRSVSWYQQTPGQGLQFLFEYFSETQRNKGNFPGRFSGRQFSNSRSEMNVSTLELGDSALYLCASSLGGQQNSPLHFGNGTRLTVT.

The V gene is TRBV6-1, the J gene TRBJ2-6; 7 positions match TRBD1. V trimming: 7 bases; J trimming: 2 bases; junction bases outside the gene matches: 5. The CDR3 sequence is 15 residues long. Germline V gene sequence: CDR1 MNHNS, CDR2 SASEGT. CDR3 protein: CASKPQGAGANVLTF. Here the CDR3 DNA reads TGTGCCAGCAAGCCCCAGGGGGCTGGGGCCAACGTCCTGACTTTC.

This clone is a singleton in its sample. The chain links TRBV29-1 to TRBJ1-2; TRBD1 aligns across 10 bases. Germline assignment: CDR1 SQVTM and CDR2 ANQGSEA. The CDR3 runs 11 residues. V dropped 7 bases and J dropped 6; count of bases not matched to a gene: 2. The CDR3 bases are TGCAGCGCCGGGACAGGGGATGGCTACACCTTC. It translates to CSAGTGDGYTF. The variable domain in full, completed from reference TRBV29-1 and TRBJ1-2, reads SAVISQKPSRDICQRGTSLTIQCQVDSQVTMMFWYRQQPGQSLTLIATANQGSEATYESGFVIDKFPISRPNLTFSTLTVSNMSPEDSSIYLCSAGTGDGYTFGSGTRLTVV.